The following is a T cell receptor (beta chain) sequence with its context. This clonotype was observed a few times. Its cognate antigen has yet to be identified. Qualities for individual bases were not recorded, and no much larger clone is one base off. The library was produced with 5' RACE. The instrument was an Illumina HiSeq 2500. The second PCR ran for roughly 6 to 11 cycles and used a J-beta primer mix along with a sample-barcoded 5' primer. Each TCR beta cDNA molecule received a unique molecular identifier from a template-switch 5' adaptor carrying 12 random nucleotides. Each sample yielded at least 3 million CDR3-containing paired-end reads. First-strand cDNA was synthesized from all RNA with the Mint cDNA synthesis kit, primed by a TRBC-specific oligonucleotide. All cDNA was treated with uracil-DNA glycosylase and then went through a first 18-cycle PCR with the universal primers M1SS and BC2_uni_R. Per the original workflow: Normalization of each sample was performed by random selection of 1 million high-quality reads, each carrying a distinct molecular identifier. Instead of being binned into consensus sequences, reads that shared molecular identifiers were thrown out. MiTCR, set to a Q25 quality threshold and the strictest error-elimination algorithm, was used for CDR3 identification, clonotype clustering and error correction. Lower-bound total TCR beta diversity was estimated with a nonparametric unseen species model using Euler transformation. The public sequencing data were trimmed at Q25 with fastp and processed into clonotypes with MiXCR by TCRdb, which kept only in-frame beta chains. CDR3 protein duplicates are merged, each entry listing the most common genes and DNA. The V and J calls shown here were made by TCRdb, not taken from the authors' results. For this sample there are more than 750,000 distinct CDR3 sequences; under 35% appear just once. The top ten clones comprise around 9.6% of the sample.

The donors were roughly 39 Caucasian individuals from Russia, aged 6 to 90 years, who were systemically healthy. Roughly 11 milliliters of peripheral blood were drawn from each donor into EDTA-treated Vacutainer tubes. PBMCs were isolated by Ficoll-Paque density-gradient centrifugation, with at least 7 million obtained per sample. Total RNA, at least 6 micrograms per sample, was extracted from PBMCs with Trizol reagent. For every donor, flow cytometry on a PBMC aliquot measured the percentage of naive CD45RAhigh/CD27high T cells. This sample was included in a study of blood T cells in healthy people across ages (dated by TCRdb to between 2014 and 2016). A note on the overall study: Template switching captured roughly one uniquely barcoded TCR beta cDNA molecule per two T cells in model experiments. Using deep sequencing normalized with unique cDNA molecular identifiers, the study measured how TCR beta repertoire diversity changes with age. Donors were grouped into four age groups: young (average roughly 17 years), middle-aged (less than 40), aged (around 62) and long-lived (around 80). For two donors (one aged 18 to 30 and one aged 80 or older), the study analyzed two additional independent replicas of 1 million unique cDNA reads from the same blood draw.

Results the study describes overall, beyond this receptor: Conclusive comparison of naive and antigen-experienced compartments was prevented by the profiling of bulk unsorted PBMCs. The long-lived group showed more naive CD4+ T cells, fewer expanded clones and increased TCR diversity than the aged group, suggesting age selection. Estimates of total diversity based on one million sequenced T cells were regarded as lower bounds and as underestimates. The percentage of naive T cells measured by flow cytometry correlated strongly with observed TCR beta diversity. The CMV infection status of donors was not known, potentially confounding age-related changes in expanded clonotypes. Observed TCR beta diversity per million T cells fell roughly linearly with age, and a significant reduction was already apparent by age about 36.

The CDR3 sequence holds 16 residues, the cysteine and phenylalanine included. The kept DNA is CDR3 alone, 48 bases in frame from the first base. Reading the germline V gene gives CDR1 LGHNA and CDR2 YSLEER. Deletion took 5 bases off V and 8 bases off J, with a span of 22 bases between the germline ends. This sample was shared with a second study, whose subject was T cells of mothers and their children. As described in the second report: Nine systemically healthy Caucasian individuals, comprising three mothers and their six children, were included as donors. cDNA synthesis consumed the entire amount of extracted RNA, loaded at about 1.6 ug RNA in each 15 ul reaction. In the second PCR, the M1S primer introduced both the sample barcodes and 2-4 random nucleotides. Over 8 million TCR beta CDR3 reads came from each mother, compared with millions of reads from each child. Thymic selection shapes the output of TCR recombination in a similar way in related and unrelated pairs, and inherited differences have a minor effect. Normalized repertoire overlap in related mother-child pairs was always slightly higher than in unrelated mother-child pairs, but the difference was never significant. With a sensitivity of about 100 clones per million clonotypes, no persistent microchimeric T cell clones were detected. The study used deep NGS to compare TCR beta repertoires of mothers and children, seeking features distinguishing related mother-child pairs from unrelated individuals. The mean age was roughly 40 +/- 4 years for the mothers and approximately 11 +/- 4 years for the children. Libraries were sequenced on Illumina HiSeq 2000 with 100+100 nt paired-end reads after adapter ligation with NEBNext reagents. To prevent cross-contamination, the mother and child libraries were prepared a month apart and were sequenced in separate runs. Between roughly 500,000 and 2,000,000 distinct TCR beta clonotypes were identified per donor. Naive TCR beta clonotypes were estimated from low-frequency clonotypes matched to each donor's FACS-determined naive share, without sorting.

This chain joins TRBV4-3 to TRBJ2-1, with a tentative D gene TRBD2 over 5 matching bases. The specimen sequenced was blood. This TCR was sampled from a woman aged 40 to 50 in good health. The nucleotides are TGCGCCAGCAGCAGGCTGACCTCTAGCTCCACCGATGAGCAGTTCTTC. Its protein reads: CASSRLTSSSTDEQFF.